Listed below are T cell receptor beta chains from one sample, sequenced in a study of OX40 agonist ivuxolimab in advanced cancers. Clones were read by immunoSEQ multiplex PCR, and TCRdb kept only the in-frame ones, dropping some. This table holds 65,000 to 95,000 clones, approximately 89% found once. The specimen comprised CD4+ or CD8+ T cells sorted from blood, sampled in a trial of the OX40 agonist ivuxolimab. Source of these receptors: an adult with an advanced solid tumor such as melanoma, head and neck, liver or kidney cancer. Each CDR3 is given with its conserved first and last residue. The order of the fields is clone size, D gene, J gene, V gene, CDR3 protein, CDR3 DNA. D genes are given only for firm matches. Where a row states a size, it is once, few, many or the class of an expanded clone; other rows omit it.

abundance: -; d_gene: -; j_gene: TRBJ2-1; v_gene: TRBV20-1; CDR3aa: CSAMTGNEQFF; CDR3nt: TGCAGTGCTATGACCGGGAATGAGCAGTTCTTC
abundance: -; d_gene: -; j_gene: TRBJ2-3; v_gene: TRBV5-1; CDR3aa: CASSLDAGSSTDTQYF; CDR3nt: TGCGCCAGCAGCTTGGATGCGGGATCTAGCACAGATACGCAGTATTTT
abundance: -; d_gene: TRBD2; j_gene: TRBJ2-5; v_gene: TRBV5-4; CDR3aa: CASSLEFGLAGVSQETQYF; CDR3nt: TGTGCCAGCAGCTTGGAATTTGGGCTAGCGGGAGTCTCTCAAGAGACCCAGTACTTC
abundance: once; d_gene: -; j_gene: TRBJ2-7; v_gene: TRBV25-1; CDR3aa: CASSEFSAYEQYF; CDR3nt: TGTGCCAGCAGTGAATTCAGTGCCTACGAGCAGTACTTC
abundance: -; d_gene: TRBD1; j_gene: TRBJ1-4; v_gene: TRBV7-9; CDR3aa: CASNTQTGGAGKLFF; CDR3nt: TGTGCCAGCAACACCCAAACAGGGGGCGCCGGAAAACTGTTTTTT
abundance: -; d_gene: -; j_gene: TRBJ1-1; v_gene: TRBV6-1; CDR3aa: CASSGSTGNTEAFF; CDR3nt: TGTGCCAGCAGTGGGTCGACAGGGAACACTGAAGCTTTCTTT
abundance: -; d_gene: -; j_gene: TRBJ1-3; v_gene: TRBV18; CDR3aa: CAGGPGNTIYF; CDR3nt: TGTGCTGGGGGCCCTGGAAACACCATATATTTT
abundance: once; d_gene: -; j_gene: TRBJ2-3; v_gene: TRBV6-5; CDR3aa: CASSISPSRADTQYF; CDR3nt: TGTGCCAGCAGTATCTCACCGAGTAGAGCAGATACGCAGTATTTT
abundance: -; d_gene: -; j_gene: TRBJ1-3; v_gene: TRBV6-5; CDR3aa: CASSLGSGNTIYF; CDR3nt: TGTGCCAGCAGTTTAGGCTCTGGAAACACCATATATTTT
abundance: few; d_gene: -; j_gene: TRBJ2-7; v_gene: TRBV28; CDR3aa: CASSFGLAMYEQYF; CDR3nt: TGTGCCAGCAGTTTTGGGCTAGCGATGTACGAGCAGTACTTC
abundance: -; d_gene: -; j_gene: TRBJ1-1; v_gene: TRBV6-1; CDR3aa: CASSRGAPMNTEAFF; CDR3nt: TGTGCCAGCAGTCGAGGGGCCCCCATGAACACTGAAGCTTTCTTT
abundance: -; d_gene: -; j_gene: TRBJ1-1; v_gene: TRBV5-1; CDR3aa: CASSFAPTWNTEAFF; CDR3nt: TGCGCCAGCAGCTTTGCCCCGACATGGAACACTGAAGCTTTCTTT
abundance: once; d_gene: -; j_gene: TRBJ2-2; v_gene: TRBV6-1; CDR3aa: CASSTSSGPDGELFF; CDR3nt: TGTGCCAGCAGCACCAGTTCGGGTCCCGACGGGGAGCTGTTTTTT
abundance: -; d_gene: -; j_gene: TRBJ2-2; v_gene: TRBV5-1; CDR3aa: CASSLAQGTGELFF; CDR3nt: TGCGCCAGCAGCTTGGCCCAGGGTACCGGGGAGCTGTTTTTT
abundance: -; d_gene: TRBD1; j_gene: TRBJ2-1; v_gene: TRBV6-1; CDR3aa: CASRDRGISYNEQFF; CDR3nt: TGTGCCAGCAGGGACAGGGGGATTTCCTACAATGAGCAGTTCTTC
abundance: -; d_gene: TRBD1; j_gene: TRBJ2-2; v_gene: TRBV7-3; CDR3aa: CASGQGVYTGELFF; CDR3nt: TGTGCCAGCGGACAGGGGGTTTACACCGGGGAGCTGTTTTTT
abundance: -; d_gene: TRBD1; j_gene: TRBJ1-1; v_gene: TRBV5-1; CDR3aa: CASSVQGMTEAFF; CDR3nt: TGCGCCAGCAGCGTACAGGGGATGACTGAAGCTTTCTTT
abundance: -; d_gene: TRBD1; j_gene: TRBJ1-2; v_gene: TRBV29-1; CDR3aa: CSVYVPGQGPSGYTF; CDR3nt: TGCAGCGTCTATGTACCGGGACAGGGGCCTTCCGGCTACACCTTC